The source of this T cell receptor beta chain is a study of blood T cell repertoires in COVID-19. On the study more broadly: Acute and convalescent COVID-19 specimens originated in the United States, Italy and Spain.

The germline V gene has CDR1 GTSNPN and CDR2 SVGIG (reference sequence). J lost 4 bases, V lost 4 bases, and 8 bases had no gene match. This CDR3 is built from 14 residues. Sequencing was performed with immunoSEQ multiplex PCR; in TCRdb, only in-frame clones are kept and a portion is missing. The sample contains tens of thousands of clones, 87% of which appear only once. This clone has more than one count but fewer than ten. The sample comprised peripheral blood. The TCR comes from a woman aged 50 to 60 with active or convalescent COVID-19. The gene calls are TRBV30 and TRBJ1-1, with 8 bases lining up with TRBD1. CDR3: CAWKQQGVGTEAFF. The CDR3, as DNA: TGTGCCTGGAAGCAACAGGGGGTTGGCACTGAAGCTTTCTTT.